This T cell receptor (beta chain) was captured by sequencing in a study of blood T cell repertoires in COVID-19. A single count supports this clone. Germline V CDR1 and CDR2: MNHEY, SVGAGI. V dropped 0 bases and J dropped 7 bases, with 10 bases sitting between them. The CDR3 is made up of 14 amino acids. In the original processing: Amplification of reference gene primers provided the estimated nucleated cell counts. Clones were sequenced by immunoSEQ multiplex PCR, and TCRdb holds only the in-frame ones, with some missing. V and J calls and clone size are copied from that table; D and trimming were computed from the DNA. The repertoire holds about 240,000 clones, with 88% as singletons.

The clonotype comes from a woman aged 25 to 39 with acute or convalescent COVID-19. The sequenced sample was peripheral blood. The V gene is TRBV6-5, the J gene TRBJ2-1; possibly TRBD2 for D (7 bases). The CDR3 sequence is CASSYSGGRNEQFF. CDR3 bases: TGTGCCAGCAGTTACTCCGGGGGGCGTAATGAGCAGTTCTTC.